Listed below are T cell receptor beta chains from one sample, sequenced in a study of shared clonotypes between healthy human individuals. Assay used: immunoSEQ multiplex PCR; TCRdb lists only in-frame clones, some missing. This table has a few million clones, around nine tenths appearing once. The sample taken for sequencing was naive CD4+ T cells sorted from blood. Receptor source: a man aged 18-30 years in good health. Each CDR3 is given with its conserved first and last residue. Each record gives: D gene, J gene, V gene, CDR3 protein. D genes are given only for firm matches.

>TRBD1|TRBJ1-1|TRBV2
CASSDPGQALNTEAFF
>TRBD1|TRBJ2-3|TRBV7-2
CASSLGTGAAYSTDTQYF
>TRBD2|TRBJ2-3|TRBV9
CASSGLAGIQYF
>TRBD1|TRBJ2-1|TRBV5-1
CASSPWDRANEQFF
>.|TRBJ1-6|TRBV18
CASSPGGEVSPLHF
>.|TRBJ2-3|TRBV9
CASSVRLGADTQYF
>.|TRBJ1-1|TRBV18
CASSPQGKGAFF
>.|TRBJ2-3|TRBV6-6
CASSSRELNTDTQYF
>.|TRBJ1-6|TRBV2
CASSVKESLGSSYNSPLHF
>TRBD1|TRBJ2-2|TRBV19
CASRLGDRNTGELFF
>TRBD1|TRBJ1-3|TRBV7-2
CASSLAGTARTIYF
>.|TRBJ2-1|TRBV6-1
CASRPRGRQQFF
>.|TRBJ2-1|TRBV27
CASSFTPGANNEQFF
>.|TRBJ2-3|TRBV27
CASSLPGLGRVTDTQYF
>.|TRBJ2-2|TRBV30
CAWSRTSYIGGELFF
>.|TRBJ2-2|TRBV7-7
CASSLGSTGYTGELFF
>.|TRBJ1-3|TRBV7-7
CAPAGTSGNTIYF
>.|TRBJ1-1|TRBV30
CAWSVRKGMNTEAFF
>TRBD1|TRBJ2-5|TRBV27
CASSKQPPRGQRVQETQYF
>.|TRBJ2-7|TRBV30
CAWSPGPGGEQYF